The 2 T cell receptor beta chains in this list originate from one sample, sequenced in a study of T cells in narcolepsy. TCRdb's table, derived via immunoSEQ multiplex PCR, lists solely in-frame clones and lacks some. Counted here are fewer than 15,000 clones, 85% to 90% occurring once; the ten biggest clones make up roughly 1.7%. Sequencing used CD45RA- memory CD4+ T cells from PBMCs. The receptors here all came from a human donor with narcolepsy.

The CDR3: CASSLPGLAGSYEQYF. CDR3 DNA: TGTGCCAGCAGCTTGCCCGGACTAGCGGGGTCCTACGAGCAGTACTTC. The chain has TRBV5-4 and TRBJ2-5, with 12 nucleotides matching TRBD2. The J call may be incorrect, as the DNA end agrees better with TRBJ2-7. The CDR3 contains 16 residues. Germline V lookup: CDR1 SGHNT, CDR2 YYREEE (reference sequence).

Points on this clone: At one of its ends the junction is not consistent with the germline gene, which may arise from a read error. The J gene is TRBJ1-2, the V gene TRBV5-5; no clear D. Looked up from germline, CDR1 is SGHKS and CDR2 is YYEKEE (reference sequence). CDR3 length: 12 amino acids. CDR3 in amino acids: CASSSREFKMYF. The CDR3 DNA sequence: TGTGCCAGCAGCTCAAGGGAGTTCAAGATGTACTTC.